This T cell receptor beta chain was found in a study of shared clonotypes between healthy human individuals. The repertoire was sequenced with immunoSEQ multiplex PCR; TCRdb's copy has only in-frame clones and lacks some. Among around 500,000 clones listed, approximately 84% were seen once. V lost 3 bases, J lost 0 bases, and 12 bases lay in between. The length of the CDR3 is 15 residues. Germline loops: CDR1 SGHRS, CDR2 YFSETQ. This sequence was found in a woman aged 40 to 50 in good health. Some clones in this sample may be carry-over from other donors' samples. Material: PBMCs. The chain has TRBV5-1 and TRBJ2-5; D is possibly TRBD2 (6 bases). The CDR3 loop is CASSSIPGDQETQYF. Here the CDR3 DNA reads TGCGCCAGCAGCTCCATCCCGGGAGACCAAGAGACCCAGTACTTC.